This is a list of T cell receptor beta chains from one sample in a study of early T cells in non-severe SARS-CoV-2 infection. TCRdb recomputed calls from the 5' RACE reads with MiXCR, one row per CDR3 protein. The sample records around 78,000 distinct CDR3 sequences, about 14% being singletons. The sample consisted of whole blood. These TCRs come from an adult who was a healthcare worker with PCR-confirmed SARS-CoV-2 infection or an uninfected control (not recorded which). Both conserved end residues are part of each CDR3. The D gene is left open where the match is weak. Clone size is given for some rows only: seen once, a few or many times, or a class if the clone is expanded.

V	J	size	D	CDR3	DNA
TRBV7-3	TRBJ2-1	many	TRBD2	CASSITSGRYNEQFF	TGTGCCAGCAGCATTACTAGCGGAAGGTACAATGAGCAGTTCTTC
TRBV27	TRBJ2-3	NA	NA	CASSLSAPITDTQYF	TGTGCCAGCAGTTTATCGGCCCCGATCACAGATACGCAGTATTTT
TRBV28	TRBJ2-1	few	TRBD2	CASRPRAGGPYNEQFF	TGTGCCAGCAGACCCAGAGCGGGGGGGCCCTACAATGAGCAGTTCTTC
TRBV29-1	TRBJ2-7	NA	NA	CSVDLARNEQYF	TGCAGCGTTGATCTAGCAAGGAACGAGCAGTACTTC
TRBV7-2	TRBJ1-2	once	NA	CASSWQGTNGYTF	TGTGCCAGCAGCTGGCAGGGAACGAATGGCTACACCTTC
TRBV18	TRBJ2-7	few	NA	CASSPSRDTSNEQYF	TGTGCCAGCTCACCTTCGAGAGACACCAGTAACGAGCAGTACTTC
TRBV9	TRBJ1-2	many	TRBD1	CASTLGQGAGGYTF	TGTGCCAGCACCCTCGGACAGGGGGCTGGGGGCTACACCTTC
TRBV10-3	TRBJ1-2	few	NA	CAISETGYGYTF	TGTGCCATCAGTGAAACGGGCTATGGCTACACCTTC
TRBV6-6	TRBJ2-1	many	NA	CASSPLGGNEQFF	TGTGCCAGCAGTCCCTTAGGGGGGAATGAGCAGTTCTTC
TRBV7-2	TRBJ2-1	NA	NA	CASSSYRDRVFF	TGTGCCAGCAGCTCCTACCGGGACCGTGTGTTCTTC
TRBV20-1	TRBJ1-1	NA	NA	CSARDGGPRPKNTEAFF	TGCAGTGCTAGAGACGGGGGGCCGCGTCCTAAGAACACTGAAGCTTTCTTT
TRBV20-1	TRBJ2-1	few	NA	CSASPPLGEQFF	TGCAGTGCTAGTCCCCCCCTCGGGGAGCAGTTCTTC
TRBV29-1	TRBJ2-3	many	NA	CSGRRDPDTQYF	TGCAGCGGCCGCAGGGATCCAGATACGCAGTATTTT
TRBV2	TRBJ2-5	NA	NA	CASSETRVQETQYF	TGTGCCAGCAGTGAGACTAGAGTGCAAGAGACCCAGTACTTC
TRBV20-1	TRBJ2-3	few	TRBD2	CSARVTSGTDTQYF	TGCAGTGCTAGAGTGACTAGCGGCACAGATACGCAGTATTTT
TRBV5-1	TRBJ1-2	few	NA	CASGPYRAEDGYTF	TGCGCCAGCGGCCCGTACCGGGCTGAGGATGGCTACACCTTC
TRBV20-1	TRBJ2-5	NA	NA	CSAPLGGGKTQYF	TGCAGTGCTCCCCTAGGGGGGGGAAAGACCCAGTACTTC
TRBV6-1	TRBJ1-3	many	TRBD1	CASSSTGGYLLGNTIYF	TGTGCCAGTAGCTCGACAGGGGGCTATCTGTTAGGAAACACCATATATTTT
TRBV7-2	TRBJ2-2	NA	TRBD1	CASSLTGGTGELFF	TGTGCCAGCAGCCTGACAGGGGGGACCGGGGAGCTGTTTTTT
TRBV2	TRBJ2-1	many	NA	CASSDYGNYNEQFF	TGTGCCAGCAGTGATTACGGGAACTACAATGAGCAGTTCTTC
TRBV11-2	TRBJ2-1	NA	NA	CASRTFRGRQGNEQFF	TGTGCCAGCAGGACTTTTCGGGGCCGCCAAGGTAATGAGCAGTTCTTC
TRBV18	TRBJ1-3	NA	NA	CASSPRGESSGNTIYF	TGTGCCAGCTCCCCCCGGGGGGAAAGCTCTGGAAACACCATATATTTT
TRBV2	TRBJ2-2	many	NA	CASSAGGGELFF	TGTGCCAGCAGTGCTGGGGGCGGGGAGCTGTTTTTT
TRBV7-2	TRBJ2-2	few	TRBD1	CASSFLTGMFTGELFF	TGTGCCAGCAGCTTTTTGACAGGGATGTTCACCGGGGAGCTGTTTTTT
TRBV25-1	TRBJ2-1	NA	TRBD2	CASSDVLAYYNEQFF	TGTGCCAGCAGTGACGTACTAGCGTATTACAATGAGCAGTTCTTC
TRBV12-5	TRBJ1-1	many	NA	CASGLEITEAFF	TGTGCTAGTGGTTTGGAAATCACTGAAGCTTTCTTT
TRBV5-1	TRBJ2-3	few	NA	CASRAVVNTDTQYF	TGCGCCAGCAGGGCTGTAGTAAACACAGATACGCAGTATTTT
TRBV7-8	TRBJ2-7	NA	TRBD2	CASSLGRGEQYF	TGTGCCAGCAGCCTAGGGAGGGGCGAGCAGTACTTC
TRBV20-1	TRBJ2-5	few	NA	CSANDPGVLQETQYF	TGCAGTGCTAACGATCCAGGGGTCCTCCAAGAGACCCAGTACTTC
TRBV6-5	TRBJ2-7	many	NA	CASSYSSGTHYEQYF	TGTGCCAGCAGTTACTCGAGTGGGACACATTACGAGCAGTACTTC
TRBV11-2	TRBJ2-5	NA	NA	CASSLRSRGETQYF	TGTGCCAGCAGCTTAAGGAGCAGGGGAGAGACCCAGTACTTC
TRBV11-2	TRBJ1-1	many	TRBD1	CASSSDRANTEAFF	TGTGCCAGCAGTTCGGACAGGGCGAACACTGAAGCTTTCTTT
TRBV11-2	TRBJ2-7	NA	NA	CASSSEIQDPYEQYF	TGTGCCAGCAGCTCTGAAATCCAGGACCCCTACGAGCAGTACTTC
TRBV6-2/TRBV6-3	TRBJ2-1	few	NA	CASRTQSSYNEQFF	TGTGCCAGCAGAACTCAGAGCTCCTACAATGAGCAGTTCTTC
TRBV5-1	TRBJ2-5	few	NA	CASSGGAETQYF	TGCGCCAGCAGCGGGGGGGCTGAGACCCAGTACTTC
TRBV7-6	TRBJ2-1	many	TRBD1	CASSGQGDNNEQFF	TGTGCCAGCAGTGGACAGGGAGATAACAATGAGCAGTTCTTC
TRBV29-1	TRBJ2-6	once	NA	CSVDGGAGANVLTF	TGCAGCGTTGACGGGGGAGCTGGGGCCAACGTCCTGACTTTC
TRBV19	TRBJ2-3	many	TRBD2	CASSTRLAGGDTQYF	TGTGCCAGTAGTACACGACTAGCGGGAGGAGATACGCAGTATTTT
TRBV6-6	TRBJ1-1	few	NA	CATRDVNTEAFF	TGTGCCACCAGGGACGTGAACACTGAAGCTTTCTTT
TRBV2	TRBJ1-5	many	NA	CASSDRSESQPQHF	TGTGCCAGCAGTGATAGGTCGGAGAGTCAGCCCCAGCATTTT
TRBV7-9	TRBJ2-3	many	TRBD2	CASSPGRRRERSTDTQYF	TGTGCCAGCAGCCCCGGGCGGCGGCGGGAGAGAAGCACAGATACGCAGTATTTT
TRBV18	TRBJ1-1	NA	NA	CASSPSTGKNTEAFF	TGTGCCAGCTCACCGTCGACAGGAAAGAACACTGAAGCTTTCTTT
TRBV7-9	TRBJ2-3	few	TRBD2	CASTYPGGLQYF	TGTGCCAGCACTTATCCGGGGGGACTCCAGTATTTT
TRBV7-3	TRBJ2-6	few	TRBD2	CASSSGGGITGANVLTF	TGTGCCAGCAGCTCTGGGGGAGGGATAACTGGGGCCAACGTCCTGACTTTC
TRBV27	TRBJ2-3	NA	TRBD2	CASSSGTSGNKQYF	TGTGCCAGCAGTTCCGGGACTAGCGGGAATAAGCAGTATTTT
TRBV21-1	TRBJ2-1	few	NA	CASSKRDRVKINEQFF	TGTGCCAGCAGCAAAAGGGACAGGGTAAAAATTAATGAGCAGTTCTTC
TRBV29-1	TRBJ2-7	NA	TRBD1	CSVPGQGSYEQYF	TGCAGCGTTCCGGGACAGGGATCCTACGAGCAGTACTTC
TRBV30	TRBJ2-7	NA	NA	CAWSGARIYEQYF	TGTGCCTGGAGTGGGGCCAGGATTTACGAGCAGTACTTC
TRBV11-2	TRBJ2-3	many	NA	CASRLPGRKSTDTQYF	TGTGCCAGCAGACTCCCCGGGCGGAAGAGCACAGATACGCAGTATTTT
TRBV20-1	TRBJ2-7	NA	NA	CSARDIQSGAYEQYF	TGCAGTGCTAGAGATATTCAGTCCGGGGCCTACGAGCAGTACTTC
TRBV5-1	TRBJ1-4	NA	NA	CASSSQAGNEKLFF	TGCGCCAGCAGCTCTCAGGCGGGAAATGAAAAACTGTTTTTT
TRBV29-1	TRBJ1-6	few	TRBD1	CSVSKDRGSPLHF	TGCAGCGTTTCGAAGGACAGGGGATCACCCCTCCACTTT
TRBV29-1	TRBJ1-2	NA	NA	CRPTVINYGYTF	TGCCGACCGACCGTTATTAACTATGGCTACACCTTC
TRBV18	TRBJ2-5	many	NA	CASSEQETQYF	TGTGCCAGCTCAGAACAAGAGACCCAGTACTTC
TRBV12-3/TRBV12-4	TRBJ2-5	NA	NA	CASSLGGGSGETQYF	TGTGCCAGCAGTTTAGGCGGAGGATCCGGGGAGACCCAGTACTTC
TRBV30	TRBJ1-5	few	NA	CAWSVGDSNQPQHF	TGTGCCTGGAGTGTGGGAGACAGCAATCAGCCCCAGCATTTT
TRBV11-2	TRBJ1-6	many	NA	CASSLSGAGALNSPLHF	TGTGCCAGCAGCTTGTCGGGTGCCGGCGCCCTTAATTCACCCCTCCACTTT
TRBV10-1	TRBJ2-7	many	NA	CASSGPFSGGESYEQYF	TGCGCCAGCAGTGGGCCGTTTTCTGGTGGGGAATCCTACGAGCAGTACTTC
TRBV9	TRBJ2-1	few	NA	CASSEYTSPLISNEQFF	TGTGCCAGCAGTGAATATACTAGCCCCCTTATAAGCAATGAGCAGTTCTTC